The 27 T cell receptor beta chains given below trace back to one sample, sequenced in a study of shared clonotypes between healthy human individuals. The protocol was immunoSEQ multiplex PCR, while the TCRdb copy is restricted to in-frame clones and leaves out a portion. The sample holds about 480,000 clones, approximately 79% seen once. The source material was PBMCs. Source of these receptors: a woman aged 40 to 50 in good health. Some clones in this sample may be carry-over from other donors' samples.

The rearrangement links TRBV18 to TRBJ2-2; D may be TRBD1 (5 bases). The germline gives CDR1 KGHSH, CDR2 LQKENI. Deletions cut 5 bases from V and 2 bases from J, with 12 bases between. This CDR3 is built from 15 residues. CDR3 nucleotide sequence: TGTGCCAGCTCATGGGGCGGTGGTAACACCGGGGAGCTGTTTTTT. Its translation is CASSWGGGNTGELFF.

This chain connects TRBV11-2 to TRBJ2-1; tentatively, D is TRBD2 (6 bases). Germline CDR1 reads SGHAT; CDR2 reads FQNNGV. The germline V and J ends were trimmed by 4 bases and 0 bases, with 10 bases remaining between them. The CDR3 spans 15 residues. The CDR3 loop is CASSSSASSYNEQFF. The CDR3 nucleotides are TGTGCCAGCAGCTCTAGCGCGAGCTCCTACAATGAGCAGTTCTTC.

The CDR3 reads CASSKTREAYNEQFF. The CDR3 nucleotides read TGTGCCAGCAGTAAAACTAGGGAGGCGTACAATGAGCAGTTCTTC. This chain links TRBV11-3 with TRBJ2-1; maybe TRBD2 (6 bases). The CDR3 runs to 15 residues. Germline CDR1 and CDR2: SGHNT and YENEEA. Trimming cost V 6 bases and J 4 bases, with 16 bases left between them. Based on the CDR3 plus reference TRBV11-3 and TRBJ2-1, the full variable domain is EAGVVQSPRYKIIEKKQPVAFWCNPISGHNTLYWYLQNLGQGPELLIRYENEEAVDDSQLPKDRFSAERLKGVDSTLKIQPAELGDSAVYLCASSKTREAYNEQFFGPGTRLTVL.

V and J are TRBV7-9 and TRBJ2-6; the D gene is possibly TRBD1 (5 bases). The CDR3 consists of 16 residues. Germline-derived CDR1 and CDR2 are SEHNR and FQNEAQ (reference sequence). V was shortened by 5 bases and J by 4 bases, with 15 bases between the two germline ends. CDR3 DNA sequence: TGTGCCAGCAGCGCCCCACAGGTATTGGGGGCCAACGTCCTGACTTTC. Translation gives CASSAPQVLGANVLTF. The entire variable domain, with the rest obtained from reference TRBV7-9 and TRBJ2-6, is as follows: DTGVSQNPRHKITKRGQNVTFRCDPISEHNRLYWYRQTLGQGPEFLTYFQNEAQLEKSRLLSDRFSAERPKGSFSTLEIQRTEQGDSAMYLCASSAPQVLGANVLTFGAGSRLTVL.

The chain couples TRBV6-6 to TRBJ1-1; D perhaps matches TRBD1 (5 bases). CDR1 is MNHNY and CDR2 is SVGAGI in the germline V gene (reference sequence). The CDR3 runs to 14 residues. Trimming cost V 8 bases and J 5 bases, with 18 bases left between them. The CDR3, as DNA: TGTGCCAGCGGATCACAGGTGTCGAGGACTGAAGCTTTCTTT. Translation gives CASGSQVSRTEAFF.

This chain joins TRBV28 and TRBJ1-1; TRBD1 might be the D (6 bases). Trimming removed 9 bases from V and 5 bases from J, with 19 bases in between. This CDR3 is 14 amino acids long. The germline CDR1 and CDR2 sequences are MDHEN and SYDVKM. The CDR3 protein is CASQQWGGATEAFF. The CDR3 DNA follows: TGTGCCAGTCAGCAATGGGGGGGGGCTACTGAAGCTTTCTTT.

This sequence joins TRBV19 and TRBJ1-1, with a weak D call TRBD1 (5 bases). Germline V gene lookup returns CDR1 LNHDA and CDR2 SQIVND (reference sequence). The CDR3 extends over 13 amino acids. The V end was cut by 11 bases, the J end by 0 bases, with 13 bases between. The CDR3 DNA reads as TGTGCCTCCCTGGGACGGATGAACACTGAAGCTTTCTTT. Its translation is CASLGRMNTEAFF.

Turning to this clone: This specimen includes other DNA sequences encoding the same CDR3. The chain links TRBV20-1 to TRBJ2-5; no clear D. Looked up from germline, CDR1 is DFQATT and CDR2 is SNEGSKA (reference sequence). This CDR3 is built from 11 residues. V lost 4 bases to trimming and J lost 0 bases, with 3 bases between them. This CDR3 is CSATDQETQYF. DNA for the CDR3: TGCAGTGCTACAGACCAAGAGACCCAGTACTTC.

This clone has just a few counts. This rearrangement joins TRBV7-3 to TRBJ1-3; no firm D call. Germline CDR1 SGHTA, CDR2 FQGTGA. This CDR3 contains 17 residues. Between the trimmed V and J ends, which lost 1 base and 0 bases, there was a span of 13 bases. This CDR3 reads CASSLRPGLTSGNTIYF. CDR3 coding DNA: TGTGCCAGCAGCTTAAGGCCAGGCCTAACCTCTGGAAACACCATATATTTT.

V is TRBV2 and J is TRBJ2-7, with 12 positions matching TRBD2. There are 14 residues in the CDR3. CDR1 SNHLY and CDR2 FYNNEI come from the germline V gene. V gave up 9 bases and J gave up 4 bases; unmatched junction bases: 7. In nucleotides, the CDR3 is TGTGCCAGTGGGAGGACTAGCGGGGTATACGAGCAGTACTTC. Its translation: CASGRTSGVYEQYF.

The chain couples TRBV7-9 to TRBJ2-1, with 8 bases matching TRBD2. V gave up 1 base and J gave up 11 bases; unmatched junction bases: 4. CDR3 length: 13 residues. Germline V gene lookup returns CDR1 SEHNR and CDR2 FQNEAQ (reference sequence). The CDR3 region has the DNA TGTGCCAGCAGCTTAGGTATAGCGGGGAAGCAGTTCTTC. It translates to CASSLGIAGKQFF.

Written as DNA, the CDR3 is TGTGCCAGCAGTCCCGGACAGGGTTCAGATACGCAGTATTTT. Translated, it gives CASSPGQGSDTQYF. This chain links TRBV6-4 with TRBJ2-3; 8 nucleotides align to TRBD1. CDR3 length: 14 residues. Germline V gene data show CDR1 as MRHNA and CDR2 as SNTAGT. V was clipped by 5 bases and J by 4 bases; unmatched bases: 5.

With respect to this clone: Other DNA sequences in the same sample also yield this CDR3. V gene TRBV11-3 combines with J gene TRBJ2-2; the D call may be TRBD1 or TRBD2 (6 bases each). The CDR3 has 14 residues. From germline, CDR1 is SGHNT and CDR2 YENEEA. The V end lost 6 bases, the J end lost 4 bases, and 12 bases lay between the germline ends. CDR3: CASRRGGSTGELFF. The CDR3 region has the DNA TGTGCCAGCAGAAGAGGGGGGTCCACCGGGGAGCTGTTTTTT.

The chain joins TRBV2 to TRBJ1-1; D remains unclear. The CDR3 extends over 14 amino acids. V lost 5 bases and J lost 0, with 10 bases in between. Per germline, CDR1 SNHLY and CDR2 FYNNEI. The CDR3 loop reads CASSYGVMNTEAFF. CDR3 in DNA: TGTGCCAGCAGTTACGGGGTCATGAACACTGAAGCTTTCTTT.

This rearrangement joins TRBV19 to TRBJ2-3; D uncertain. The V gene lost 7 bases and the J gene lost 5 bases, with 19 bases spanning the gap. Germline loops: CDR1 LNHDA, CDR2 SQIVND (reference sequence). CDR3 length: 15 residues. The CDR3 nucleotides read TGTGCCAGTAAGCCCAGGCTGGGTTTGGGAGATACGCAGTATTTT. Protein product: CASKPRLGLGDTQYF.

V is TRBV9 and J is TRBJ2-4; 9 bases align to TRBD1. Germline CDR1 and CDR2: SGDLS and YYNGEE. V shed 3 bases and J 8 bases; nucleotides not matched to a gene: 6. The CDR3 totals 14 residues. DNA for the CDR3: TGTGCCAGCAGCGATACAGGGGGCCGGGACATTCAGTACTTC. It translates to CASSDTGGRDIQYF.

The chain joins TRBV7-9 to TRBJ2-1, with D perhaps TRBD1 (5 bases). Looked up from germline, CDR1 is SEHNR and CDR2 is FQNEAQ (reference sequence). Trimming took 1 base from V and 3 from J, leaving 13 bases between them. This CDR3 has 16 amino acids. Here the CDR3 reads CASSLEGRVGYNEQFF. DNA of the CDR3: TGTGCCAGCAGCTTAGAAGGCAGGGTCGGCTACAATGAGCAGTTCTTC. The whole variable domain, filled in from reference TRBV7-9 and TRBJ2-1, reads DTGVSQNPRHKITKRGQNVTFRCDPISEHNRLYWYRQTLGQGPEFLTYFQNEAQLEKSRLLSDRFSAERPKGSFSTLEIQRTEQGDSAMYLCASSLEGRVGYNEQFFGPGTRLTVL.

V is TRBV7-3 and J is TRBJ2-7, with D tentatively TRBD2 (6 bases). The CDR3 loop spans 15 amino acids. The V gene lost 5 bases and the J gene lost 0 bases, with 14 bases spanning the gap. In germline, CDR1 is SGHTA, CDR2 FQGTGA. CDR3 DNA sequence: TGTGCCAGCAGCCTACGTCCTAGCGTCTCCTACGAGCAGTACTTC. As protein: CASSLRPSVSYEQYF. The full variable domain, completed using reference TRBV7-3 and TRBJ2-7, is GAGVSQTPSNKVTEKGKYVELRCDPISGHTALYWYRQSLGQGPEFLIYFQGTGAADDSGLPNDRFFAVRPEGSVSTLKIQRTERGDSAVYLCASSLRPSVSYEQYFGPGTRLTVT.

In this sample, this clone turned up once. This chain connects TRBV6-6 to TRBJ2-7, with 10 bases matching TRBD1. CDR1 and CDR2 (germline): MNHNY, SVGAGI (reference sequence). CDR3 length: 13 residues. J gave up 6 bases and V 6 bases, and 5 bases lay outside the gene matches. The CDR3 region is CASRRGTGAEQYF. The CDR3 nucleotides read TGTGCCAGCAGGCGAGGGACAGGGGCCGAGCAGTACTTC.

The CDR3 protein is CASSLALAGHFNEQFF. The CDR3 DNA reads TGTGCCAGCAGCTTGGCACTAGCGGGTCATTTCAATGAGCAGTTCTTC. The genes are TRBV5-4 and TRBJ2-1, with 9 bases aligning to TRBD2. The CDR3 consists of 16 residues. The germline gives CDR1 SGHNT, CDR2 YYREEE (reference sequence). With 0 bases clipped from V and 6 bases from J, the junction kept 7 bases outside the gene matches.

The chain is built from TRBV5-1 and TRBJ2-2; 10 bases agree with TRBD2. From germline, CDR1 is SGHRS and CDR2 YFSETQ. The CDR3 sequence is 16 residues long. After removal of 4 bases from V and 1 base from J, the junction contained 4 bases not matched to a gene. CDR3 DNA: TGCGCCAGCAGCGCCCGACTAGCGGGGAACACCGGGGAGCTGTTTTTT. Its translation: CASSARLAGNTGELFF.

The chain uses TRBV5-1 and TRBJ2-1, with D maybe TRBD1 (5 bases). Trimming cost V 6 bases and J 6 bases, with 13 bases left between them. The CDR3 spans 13 residues. Germline CDR1 is SGHRS and CDR2 is YFSETQ. Here the CDR3 DNA reads TGCGCCAGCAAACCAGGCCAGGGCAATGAGCAGTTCTTC. Protein: CASKPGQGNEQFF.

The chain joins TRBV11-2 to TRBJ2-7, with 7 bases identical to TRBD2. Germline V gene lookup returns CDR1 SGHAT and CDR2 FQNNGV. The CDR3 loop spans 14 amino acids. Trimming at V came to 4 bases and at J to 4 bases, leaving 7 bases not matched to a gene. CDR3 in DNA: TGTGCCAGCAGCTACAGCGGGAAGGGGTACGAGCAGTACTTC. Encoded protein: CASSYSGKGYEQYF.

V and J are TRBV5-3 and TRBJ2-5; D gene uncertain. TRBV5-3 is classed as an ORF, of uncertain function. CDR3 length: 13 amino acids. V gave up 4 bases and J gave up 5 bases, with 12 bases separating them. CDR3 bases: TGTGCCAGAAGCCACCAAAGGGATGAGACCCAGTACTTC. Translating gives CARSHQRDETQYF.

The chain joins TRBV19 to TRBJ1-3, with no clear D. The CDR3 runs 16 residues. Germline CDR1 reads LNHDA; CDR2 reads SQIVND (reference sequence). The V and J ends lost 8 bases and 0 bases respectively, with 17 bases between them. In DNA, the CDR3 is TGTGCCAGTGGAGAGTCGCCAGGAATCTCTGGAAACACCATATATTTT. This codes for CASGESPGISGNTIYF.

The rearrangement joins TRBV28 to TRBJ2-1; D is perhaps TRBD2 (6 bases). The CDR3 is 14 residues long. V lost 6 bases and J 8 bases, leaving 17 bases between the germline ends. CDR1 and CDR2 from the germline V gene are MDHEN and SYDVKM. The CDR3, as DNA: TGTGCCAGCAGACCGCCTAGCGACGCTCATGAGCAGTTCTTC. Its protein is CASRPPSDAHEQFF.

This clone was seen ten or more times. The chain has TRBV5-1 and TRBJ2-3; TRBD2 matches 12 bases. Germline CDR1 reads SGHRS; CDR2 reads YFSETQ. This CDR3 contains 14 residues. Germline trimming cut 4 bases from V and 3 bases from J; bases unmatched to any gene: 0. The CDR3 nucleotides read TGCGCCAGCAGCGGACTAGCGGGAACAGATACGCAGTATTTT. This sequence encodes CASSGLAGTDTQYF.